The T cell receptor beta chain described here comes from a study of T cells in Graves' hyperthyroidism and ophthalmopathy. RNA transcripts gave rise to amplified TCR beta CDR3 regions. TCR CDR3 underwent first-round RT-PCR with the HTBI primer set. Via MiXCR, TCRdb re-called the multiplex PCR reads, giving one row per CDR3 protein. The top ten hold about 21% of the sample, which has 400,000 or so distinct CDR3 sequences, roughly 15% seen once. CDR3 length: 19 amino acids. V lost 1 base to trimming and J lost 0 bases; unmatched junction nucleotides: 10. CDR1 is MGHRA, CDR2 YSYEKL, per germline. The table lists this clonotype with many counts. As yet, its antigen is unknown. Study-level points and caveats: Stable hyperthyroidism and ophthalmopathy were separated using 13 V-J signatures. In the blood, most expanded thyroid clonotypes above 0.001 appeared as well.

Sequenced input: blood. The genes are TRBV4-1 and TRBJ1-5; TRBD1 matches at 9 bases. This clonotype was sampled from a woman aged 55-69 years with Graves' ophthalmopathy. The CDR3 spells CASSQAGTGLYYSNQPQHF. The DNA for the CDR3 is TGCGCCAGCAGCCAAGCAGGGACAGGGCTTTACTATAGCAATCAGCCCCAGCATTTT.